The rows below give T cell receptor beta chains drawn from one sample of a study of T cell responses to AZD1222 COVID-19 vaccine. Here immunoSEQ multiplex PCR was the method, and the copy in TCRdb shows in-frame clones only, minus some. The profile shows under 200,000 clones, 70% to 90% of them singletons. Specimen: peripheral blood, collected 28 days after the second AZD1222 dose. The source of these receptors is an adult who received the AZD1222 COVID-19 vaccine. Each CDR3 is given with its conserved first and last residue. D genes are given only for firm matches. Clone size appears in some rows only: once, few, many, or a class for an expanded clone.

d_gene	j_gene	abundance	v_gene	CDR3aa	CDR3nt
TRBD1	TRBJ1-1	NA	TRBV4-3	CASSQEGRGFAQNTEAFF	TGCGCCAGCAGCCAAGAGGGCAGGGGGTTCGCCCAGAACACTGAAGCTTTCTTT
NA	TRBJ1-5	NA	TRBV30	CAWSQGFNQPQHF	TGTGCCTGGAGCCAGGGGTTCAATCAGCCCCAGCATTTT
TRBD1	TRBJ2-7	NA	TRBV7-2	CASSLGQGRNYEQYF	TGTGCCAGCAGCTTAGGACAGGGACGGAACTACGAGCAGTACTTC
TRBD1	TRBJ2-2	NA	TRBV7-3	CASKGTGGTGELFF	TGTGCCAGCAAAGGGACAGGGGGTACCGGGGAGCTGTTTTTT
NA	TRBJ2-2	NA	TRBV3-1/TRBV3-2	CASSQEPSAAGELFF	TGTGCCAGCAGCCAAGAGCCCAGCGCCGCCGGGGAGCTGTTTTTT
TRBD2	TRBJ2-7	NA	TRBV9	CASSVEASGSYEQYF	TGTGCCAGCAGCGTAGAGGCTAGCGGTTCCTACGAGCAGTACTTC
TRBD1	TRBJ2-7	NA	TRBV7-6	CASSLAWAGGLDEQYF	TGTGCCAGCAGCTTAGCGTGGGCAGGGGGCCTCGACGAGCAGTACTTC
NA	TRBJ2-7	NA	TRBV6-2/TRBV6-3	CASSQTYEQYF	TGTGCCAGCAGTCAGACCTACGAGCAGTACTTC
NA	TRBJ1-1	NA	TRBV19	CASSNLGLLNTEAFF	TGTGCCAGTAGTAATCTCGGACTCTTGAACACTGAAGCTTTCTTT
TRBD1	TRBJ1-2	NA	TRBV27	CASSKRQGAGYGYTF	TGTGCCAGCAGTAAGCGACAGGGGGCGGGCTATGGCTACACCTTC
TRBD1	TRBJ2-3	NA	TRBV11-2	CASTLRGTGSTDTQYF	TGTGCCAGCACCCTCAGGGGGACAGGTAGCACAGATACGCAGTATTTT
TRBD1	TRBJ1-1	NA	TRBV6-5	CASSYLGTGVTEAFF	TGTGCCAGCAGTTATCTCGGGACAGGGGTTACTGAAGCTTTCTTT
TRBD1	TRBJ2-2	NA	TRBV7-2	CASRTTGGRTTGELFF	TGTGCCAGCAGAACGACAGGGGGGCGCACCACCGGGGAGCTGTTTTTT
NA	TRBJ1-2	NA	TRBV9	CASRSPPGGYTF	TGTGCCAGCAGAAGTCCCCCGGGGGGCTACACCTTC
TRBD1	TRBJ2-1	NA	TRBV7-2	CASSLVQGAGNEQFF	TGTGCCAGCAGCTTAGTACAGGGGGCCGGTAATGAGCAGTTCTTC
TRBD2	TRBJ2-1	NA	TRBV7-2	CASSLTSGANEQFF	TGTGCCAGCAGCCTGACTAGCGGGGCTAATGAGCAGTTCTTC
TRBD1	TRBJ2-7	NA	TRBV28	CASCVNPGQGGYEQYF	TGTGCCAGCTGCGTCAACCCGGGACAGGGAGGGTACGAGCAGTACTTC
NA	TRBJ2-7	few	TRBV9	CASSVGGSGSAYEQYF	TGTGCCAGCAGCGTAGGAGGCAGCGGGTCCGCCTACGAGCAGTACTTC
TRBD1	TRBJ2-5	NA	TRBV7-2	CASSARDRGRETQYF	TGTGCCAGCAGCGCCCGGGACAGGGGGCGGGAGACCCAGTACTTC
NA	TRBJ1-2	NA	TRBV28	CASSLKSGYTF	TGTGCCAGCAGTTTGAAGTCTGGCTACACCTTC
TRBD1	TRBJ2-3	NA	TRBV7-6	CASRQQGAGDTQYF	TGTGCCAGCAGACAACAGGGGGCGGGAGATACGCAGTATTTT
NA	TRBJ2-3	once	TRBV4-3	CASSQDINTDTQYF	TGCGCCAGCAGCCAAGATATTAACACAGATACGCAGTATTTT
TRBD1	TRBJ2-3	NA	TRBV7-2	CASSSQGTGGTDTQYF	TGTGCCAGCAGCTCACAAGGGACAGGGGGAACAGATACGCAGTATTTT
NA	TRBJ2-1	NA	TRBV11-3	CASSRAPLSNEQFF	TGTGCCAGCAGCCGGGCCCCCCTGAGCAATGAGCAGTTCTTC
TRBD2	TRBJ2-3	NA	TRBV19	CASGGGHGTDTQYF	TGTGCCAGTGGCGGGGGGCATGGCACAGATACGCAGTATTTT
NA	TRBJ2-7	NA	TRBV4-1	CASSRELSYEQYF	TGCGCCAGCAGCAGGGAGTTGAGCTACGAGCAGTACTTC
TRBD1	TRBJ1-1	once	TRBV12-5	CASGLAQGGTEAFF	TGTGCTAGTGGCCTAGCTCAGGGGGGGACTGAAGCTTTCTTT
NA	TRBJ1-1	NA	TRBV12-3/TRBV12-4	CASTRGDTEAFF	TGTGCCAGCACCCGCGGGGACACTGAAGCTTTCTTT
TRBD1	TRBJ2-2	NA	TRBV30	CAYGTGSNTGELFF	TGTGCCTACGGGACAGGGTCAAACACCGGGGAGCTGTTTTTT
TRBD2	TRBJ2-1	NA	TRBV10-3	CAISESASGSLSSYNEQFF	TGTGCCATCAGTGAGTCGGCTAGCGGGAGCCTTTCCTCCTACAATGAGCAGTTCTTC
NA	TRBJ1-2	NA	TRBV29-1	CSVESGNNYGYTF	TGCAGCGTTGAATCAGGGAACAACTATGGCTACACCTTC
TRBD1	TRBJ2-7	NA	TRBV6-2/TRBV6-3	CASSYSGTGLGEQYF	TGTGCCAGCAGTTACTCCGGGACAGGGTTAGGCGAGCAGTACTTC
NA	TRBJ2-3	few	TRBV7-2	CASSPTGTPGGDTQYF	TGTGCCAGCAGCCCAACCGGGACCCCGGGCGGAGATACGCAGTATTTT
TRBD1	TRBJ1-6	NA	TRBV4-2	CASDSGQGDSPLHF	TGTGCCAGCGACTCGGGACAGGGCGATTCACCCCTCCACTTT
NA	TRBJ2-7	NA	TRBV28	CASISSRPLLEQYF	TGTGCCAGCATTTCCTCACGGCCCCTCCTCGAGCAGTACTTC
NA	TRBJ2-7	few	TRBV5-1	CASSFGSTGEQYF	TGCGCCAGCAGCTTCGGTTCAACGGGCGAGCAGTACTTC
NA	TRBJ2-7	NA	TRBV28	CASSRASIPQYF	TGTGCCAGCAGCCGGGCTAGTATTCCGCAGTACTTC